This entry lists 7 T cell receptor beta chains sequenced from one sample in a study of T cells after yellow fever vaccination. TCRdb re-analysed the 5' RACE reads in MiXCR, keeping a single row per CDR3 protein. The sample lists some 260,000 distinct CDR3 sequences, roughly 5.6% seen once, with roughly 3% in the top ten. The material sequenced was CD4+ T cells sorted from PBMCs, taken on the day of the yellow fever booster vaccination. All receptors derive from a man aged 18 to 30 who received the YFV17D yellow fever vaccine.

This clonotype occurred a few times. The V and J genes are TRBV7-2 and TRBJ2-2, with a weak D call TRBD2 (5 bases). Germline CDR1 SGHTA, CDR2 FQGNSA. V was clipped by 1 base and J by 2 bases, with 11 bases between them. This CDR3 region has 16 residues. CDR3 in amino acids: CASSLDYTGNTGELFF. The CDR3 nucleotides read TGTGCCAGCAGCTTAGATTACACGGGAAACACCGGGGAGCTGTTTTTT.

This clonotype was seen at least ten times. The chain is built from TRBV20-1 and TRBJ1-2; TRBD1 matches at 9 bases. The length of the CDR3 is 13 residues. CDR1 DFQATT and CDR2 SNEGSKA come from the germline V gene (reference sequence). The J segment lost 7 bases and the V segment lost 6 bases, leaving 9 bases of the junction unmatched. CDR3 in amino acids: CSAGRQGVVGYTF. CDR3 nucleotide sequence: TGCAGTGCAGGAAGACAGGGGGTAGTTGGCTACACCTTC.

This chain uses TRBV27 with TRBJ2-5; weak D call: TRBD1 (5 bases). Per germline, CDR1 MNHEY and CDR2 SMNVEV (reference sequence). Trimming removed 8 bases at V and 9 bases at J, with 13 bases between. The CDR3 is 11 amino acids. CDR3 in DNA: TGTGCCAGCCAGGGATTTGGTGCCCAGTACTTC. This codes for CASQGFGAQYF.

In its sample, this clonotype was seen many times. This chain uses TRBV29-1 with TRBJ2-2; 10 bases match TRBD2. Germline-derived CDR1 and CDR2 are SQVTM and ANQGSEA. J lost 4 bases, V lost 3 bases, and 5 bases had no gene match. The CDR3 has 15 amino acids. In DNA form, the CDR3 reads TGCAGCGTTGAGGGGACTAGCGAAGGCACCGGGGAGCTGTTTTTT. Encoded protein: CSVEGTSEGTGELFF.

The chain is built from TRBV2 and TRBJ2-1; TRBD2 is a possible D gene (5 bases). The CDR3 has 15 amino acids. Germline assignment: CDR1 SNHLY and CDR2 FYNNEI. The ends were cut back, 7 bases at V and 6 bases at J, with 19 bases in the middle. The CDR3 sequence: CASTGEGTGGNEQFF. Written as DNA, the CDR3 is TGTGCCAGCACGGGTGAGGGTACGGGTGGCAATGAGCAGTTCTTC. The complete variable domain, with remaining parts taken from reference TRBV2 and TRBJ2-1, reads EPEVTQTPSHQVTQMGQEVILRCVPISNHLYFYWYRQILGQKVEFLVSFYNNEISEKSEIFDDQFSVERPDGSNFTLKIRSTKLEDSAMYFCASTGEGTGGNEQFFGPGTRLTVL.

There are many counts of this clonotype. The chain employs TRBV18 and TRBJ2-1, with D tentatively TRBD1 or TRBD2 (6 bases each). The V and J ends lost 4 bases and 6 bases respectively, with 19 bases between them. CDR3 length: 16 residues. Germline-derived CDR1 and CDR2 are KGHSH and LQKENI. This CDR3 is CASSRPGAGKGNEQFF. The CDR3 coding sequence is TGTGCCAGCTCACGACCGGGGGCAGGGAAGGGCAATGAGCAGTTCTTC.

The sample holds a few counts of this clonotype. J is TRBJ2-3 and V is TRBV9; D is perhaps TRBD1 or TRBD2 (5 bases each). Germline values: CDR1 SGDLS, CDR2 YYNGEE. The CDR3 runs 17 residues. Trimming took off 0 bases at V and 1 base at J, with 15 bases between the two ends. The CDR3 loop reads CASSVGGDRWGTDTQYF. The CDR3, as DNA: TGTGCCAGCAGCGTAGGAGGGGACCGATGGGGCACAGATACGCAGTATTTT.